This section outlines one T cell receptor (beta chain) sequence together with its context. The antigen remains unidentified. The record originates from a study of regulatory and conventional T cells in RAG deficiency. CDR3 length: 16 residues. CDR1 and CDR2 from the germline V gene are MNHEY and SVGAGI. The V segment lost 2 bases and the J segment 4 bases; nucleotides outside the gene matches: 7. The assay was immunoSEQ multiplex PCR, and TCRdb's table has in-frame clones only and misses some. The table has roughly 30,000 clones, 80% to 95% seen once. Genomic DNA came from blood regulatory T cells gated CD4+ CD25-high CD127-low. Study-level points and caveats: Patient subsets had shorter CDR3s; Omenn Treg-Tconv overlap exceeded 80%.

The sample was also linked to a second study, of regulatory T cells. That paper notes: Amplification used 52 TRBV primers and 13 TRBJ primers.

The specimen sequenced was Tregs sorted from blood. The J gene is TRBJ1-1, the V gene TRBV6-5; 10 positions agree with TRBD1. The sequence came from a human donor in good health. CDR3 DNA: TGTGCCAGCAGTTACGTAGGGACAGGGGTGTTCACTGAAGCTTTCTTT. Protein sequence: CASSYVGTGVFTEAFF.